One sample yielded the 3 T cell receptor beta chains listed below, sequenced in a study of blood T cell repertoires in COVID-19. Some clones are missing from TCRdb's copy, which holds only in-frame ones; the method was immunoSEQ multiplex PCR. The sample carries approximately 230,000 clones, 85% to 90% recorded once. Sequencing was done on a sample of peripheral blood. These receptors all stem from a man of 80 years or more with acute or convalescent COVID-19.

This chain links TRBV4-2 with TRBJ2-7, with 9 bases identical to TRBD2. The CDR3 consists of 16 residues. The germline V gene encodes CDR1 LGHNA and CDR2 YNFKEQ. The J segment lost 2 bases and the V segment lost 1 base, leaving 6 bases of the junction unmatched. The CDR3, as DNA: TGTGCCAGCAGCCAAGTAGCGGGGGCGATGGCCTACGAGCAGTACTTC. Translating gives CASSQVAGAMAYEQYF.

The V and J genes are TRBV9 and TRBJ2-5; 9 bases fit TRBD2. The CDR3 spans 17 residues. The V segment lost 0 bases and the J segment 1 base; nucleotides outside the gene matches: 7. The V gene's germline CDR1 is SGDLS and CDR2 YYNGEE. CDR3 amino acids: CASSVGAGGRGQETQYF. The CDR3 nucleotides read TGTGCCAGCAGCGTAGGAGCGGGGGGCCGTGGCCAAGAGACCCAGTACTTC.

This clone is a singleton in its sample. The V and J genes are TRBV12-3 or TRBV12-4 and TRBJ1-1, with D hard to call. V was cut by 5 bases and J by 3 bases, with 7 bases left in between. The CDR3 covers 12 residues. The CDR3 sequence is CASSRAHTEAFF. The CDR3 DNA sequence: TGTGCCAGCAGTCGCGCCCACACTGAAGCTTTCTTT.